The source of this TCR beta chain is a study of T cell repertoires in cytomegalovirus infection. Study at large: It was the public TCR beta signatures that indicated both CMV infection and matching HLA type.

Study-wide results and limits: It was HLA-C-restricted CMV-specific TCR beta clonotypes that dominated the response ex vivo.

This clonotype was seen at least ten times. The antigen is not known. Looked up from germline, CDR1 is SGHAT and CDR2 is FQNNGV. The trim removed 1 base at V and 5 bases at J, leaving 8 bases unmatched. This CDR3 contains 16 residues. In TCRdb, the reads were re-called with MiXCR into one record per CDR3 protein. The table has approximately 490,000 distinct CDR3 sequences, over 9% seen once. This chain connects TRBV11-2 to TRBJ2-1; TRBD2 aligns across 7 bases. The specimen sequenced was PBMCs. This receptor was identified in a human donor in good health (CMV status not recorded). Some clones in this sample may be carry-over from other donors' samples. CDR3 nucleotides: TGTGCCAGCAGCTTAGCCTTAGGACTAGGGGACAATGAGCAGTTCTTC. As protein: CASSLALGLGDNEQFF.